Below are 2 T cell receptor beta chains sequenced from a single sample in a study of technical replicates of blood from several donors (dated by TCRdb to 2016 to 2017). Library preparation used the immunoSEQ multiplex PCR assay. Held by TCRdb, this immuneACCESS table contains in-frame sequences only and omits some clones. Under half of the omission traces to an unresolved V gene where checked; the cause of the rest is unknown. Counted in this sample were roughly 14,000 clones; approximately 80% of them appeared once. The top ten hold about 11% of the sample. Sequencing used PBMCs. Receptors originate from a human donor in good health.

This clone was recorded a few times. The chain has TRBV27 and TRBJ2-1, with no clear D. This CDR3 contains 12 residues. Per the germline V gene, CDR1 is MNHEY and CDR2 is SMNVEV (reference sequence). Trimming removed 3 bases from V and 6 bases from J, with 6 bases in between. CDR3 region: CASSLYPNEQFF. In DNA form, the CDR3 reads TGTGCCAGCAGTTTGTATCCCAATGAGCAGTTCTTC.

This clone has a single count. The rearrangement uses TRBV9 and TRBJ1-1, with D possibly being TRBD1 (6 bases). Germline CDR1 is SGDLS and CDR2 is YYNGEE. The germline V and J ends were trimmed by 0 bases and 4 bases, with 13 bases remaining between them. The CDR3 spans 15 residues. This CDR3 reads CASSVVGGRSTEAFF. The CDR3 DNA reads TGTGCCAGCAGCGTAGTCGGGGGGCGGAGCACTGAAGCTTTCTTT.